This T cell receptor (beta chain) was retrieved from a study of blood T cell repertoires in COVID-19. As for the study in general: Sites across the United States, Italy and Spain contributed samples from acute and convalescent COVID-19.

Under the authors' procedure: It was from reference gene primer amplification that nucleated cell counts were estimated. Clones were sequenced by immunoSEQ multiplex PCR, and TCRdb holds only the in-frame ones, with some missing. The V and J calls and the clone size are those of that table, but D and trimming were determined from the DNA. The sample contains under 150,000 clones, around 88% of which appear only once. The CDR3 is 15 amino acids. The germline V gene encodes CDR1 MDHEN and CDR2 SYDVKM. Trimming took 5 bases from V and 0 from J, leaving 13 bases between them. Those enrolled, adults aged 18 to 89 years, came from around 24 US areas. Cohorts were determined from participant-reported clinical history.

The sequence was obtained from a woman aged 50 to 60 who had recovered from COVID-19. This chain joins TRBV28 and TRBJ1-1; the D gene is possibly TRBD1 (6 bases). Sequenced: PBMCs or T cells enriched from blood (not recorded which). CDR3 region: CASSTPGQVNTEAFF. CDR3 in DNA: TGTGCCAGCAGTACGCCGGGACAAGTGAACACTGAAGCTTTCTTT.